The clone carrying this TCR beta chain was seen more than once but under ten times. Antigen specificity is unknown. This entry comes from a study of T cells after yellow fever vaccination. Study observations and caveats: Post-booster reappearance was seen for most primary-vaccination clones (96% CD4, roughly 88% CD8). By day 5 rather than day 15, the secondary response had peaked, though it was weaker.

By 5'RACE template switching, TCR cDNA was produced, with a universal primer site and UMIs added in the process. TCRdb processed the 5' RACE reads anew with MiXCR; each CDR3 protein has one entry. The profile covers just under 600,000 distinct CDR3 sequences, with around an eighth appearing a single time and over 11% taken by the ten largest. The germline V gene encodes CDR1 DFQATT and CDR2 SNEGSKA (reference sequence). The CDR3 is 11 amino acids. V lost 1 base and J lost 8, with 6 bases in between. This clonotype was sampled from a man aged 30 to 39 who received the YFV17D yellow fever vaccine. The sequences come from PBMCs, collected on the day of the yellow fever booster vaccination. The rearrangement joins TRBV20-1 to TRBJ1-5; D remains ambiguous. CDR3 in DNA: TGCAGTGCTAGAGCGGAGGAGCCCCAGCATTTT. Protein product: CSARAEEPQHF.